This T cell receptor beta chain emerged from a study of T cell responses to AZD1222 COVID-19 vaccine. CDR3 size: 15 residues. CDR1 and CDR2 (germline): SGHKS, YYEKEE (reference sequence). V gave up 2 bases and J gave up 8 bases, with 19 bases separating them. The method was immunoSEQ multiplex PCR; TCRdb's version includes in-frame clones alone and lacks a portion of them. The sample holds roughly 150,000 clones, roughly 82% seen once. The sample was peripheral blood, taken on day 0 of AZD1222 vaccination. The genes are TRBV5-5 and TRBJ1-2; possible D gene TRBD1, 5 bases. The TCR sequence derives from an adult in good health. The DNA of the CDR3 is TGTGCCAGCAGCTTTTCCGGGACGCCGGGTGGCGGCTACACCTTC. Protein: CASSFSGTPGGGYTF.